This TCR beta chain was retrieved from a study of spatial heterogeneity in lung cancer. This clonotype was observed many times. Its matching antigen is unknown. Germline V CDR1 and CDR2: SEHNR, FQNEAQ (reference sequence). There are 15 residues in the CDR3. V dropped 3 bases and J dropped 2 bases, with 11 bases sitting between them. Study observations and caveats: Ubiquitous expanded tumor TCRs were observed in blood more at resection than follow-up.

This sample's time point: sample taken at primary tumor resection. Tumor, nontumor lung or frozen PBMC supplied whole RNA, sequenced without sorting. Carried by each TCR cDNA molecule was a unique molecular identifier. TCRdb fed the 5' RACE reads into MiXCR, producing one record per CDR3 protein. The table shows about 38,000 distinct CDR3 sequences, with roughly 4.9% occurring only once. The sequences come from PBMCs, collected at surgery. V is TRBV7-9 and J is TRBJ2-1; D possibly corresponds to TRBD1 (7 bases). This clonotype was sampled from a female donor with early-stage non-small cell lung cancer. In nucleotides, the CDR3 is TGTGCCAGCAGCTTCCAGGGGGGCCCCTACAATGAGCAGTTCTTC. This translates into CASSFQGGPYNEQFF.